This T cell receptor (beta chain) was identified in a study of T cells in tumors after PD-1 blockade. Study details: Excluded were patients with checkpoint blockade, immunosuppressants, or radiotherapy or other anti-cancer therapy within 4 weeks. Mean per blood sample: about 110,000 templates (about 21,000-290,000), some 36,000 unique clonotypes.

V lost 7 bases and J lost 2; bases outside the gene matches: 7. The length of the CDR3 is 15 residues. Per the germline V gene, CDR1 is MNHEY and CDR2 is SVGAGI. The protocol was immunoSEQ multiplex PCR, while the TCRdb copy is restricted to in-frame clones and leaves out a portion. Among about 20,000 clones listed, around 80% were seen once. Input was roughly 550 ng to 6,500 ng of genomic DNA from tumor or blood. This chain uses TRBV6-5 with TRBJ2-2; 7 nucleotides line up with TRBD1. This sequence originates from a human donor with basal cell carcinoma. The source material was PBMCs, sampled before anti-PD-1 treatment. The CDR3 protein is CASIVGTANTGELFF. The CDR3 DNA reads TGTGCCAGCATTGTTGGGACAGCTAACACCGGGGAGCTGTTTTTT.